This T cell receptor (beta chain) appears in the sequencing data of a study of shared clonotypes between healthy human individuals. Whole-study results and caveats: Clonotypes that were shared across a few donors made up 4.5% to 5% of naive CD4 clonotypes. Shared clonotypes across all four donors exceeded non-shared ones in generation probability.

The ends were cut back, 2 bases at V and 4 bases at J, with 16 bases in the middle. The germline gives CDR1 SGHTA, CDR2 FQGTGA. The CDR3 length is 16 residues. Points on this clone: Its specificity is not known.

In the authors' workflow: ImmunoSEQ junction-only sequences lacked quality scores, so their filtering differed. Assay: immunoSEQ multiplex PCR; the TCRdb copy retains only in-frame clones and omits some. That table is the source of V, J and clone size, and D and trimming were worked out from the DNA. Found here are 1,100,000 or so clones, more than 75% of them singletons; the top ten hold 0.4% to 0.55%. Sequences were obtained from memory CD4+ T cells from PBMCs. The subset here: CD45RA-negative fraction. This chain joins TRBV7-3 and TRBJ2-3; D gene ambiguous. This clonotype was sampled from a man aged 18-30 years in good health. Some clones in this sample may be carry-over from other donors' samples. CDR3 protein: CASSLFAVTTPDTQYF. The CDR3 region has the DNA TGTGCCAGCAGCTTATTTGCGGTGACCACGCCAGATACGCAGTATTTT. Filled out from reference TRBV7-3 and TRBJ2-3, the complete variable domain reads GAGVSQTPSNKVTEKGKYVELRCDPISGHTALYWYRQSLGQGPEFLIYFQGTGAADDSGLPNDRFFAVRPEGSVSTLKIQRTERGDSAVYLCASSLFAVTTPDTQYFGPGTRLTVL.